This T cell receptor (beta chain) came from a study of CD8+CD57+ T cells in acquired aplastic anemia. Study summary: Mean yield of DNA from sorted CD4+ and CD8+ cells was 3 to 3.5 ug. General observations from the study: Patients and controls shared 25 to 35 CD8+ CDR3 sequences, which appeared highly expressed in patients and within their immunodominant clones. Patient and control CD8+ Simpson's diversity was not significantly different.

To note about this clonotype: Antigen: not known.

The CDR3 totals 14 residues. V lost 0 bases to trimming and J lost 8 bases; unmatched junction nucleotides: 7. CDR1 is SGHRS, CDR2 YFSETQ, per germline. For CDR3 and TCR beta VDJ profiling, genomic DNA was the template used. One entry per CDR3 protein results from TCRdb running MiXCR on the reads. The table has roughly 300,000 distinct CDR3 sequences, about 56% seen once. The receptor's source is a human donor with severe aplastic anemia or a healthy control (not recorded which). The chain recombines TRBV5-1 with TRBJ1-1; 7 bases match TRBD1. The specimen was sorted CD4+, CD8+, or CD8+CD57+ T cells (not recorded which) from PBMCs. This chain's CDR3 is CASSLAGTAKEAFF. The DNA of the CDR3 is TGCGCCAGCAGCTTGGCCGGGACAGCAAAAGAAGCTTTCTTT.